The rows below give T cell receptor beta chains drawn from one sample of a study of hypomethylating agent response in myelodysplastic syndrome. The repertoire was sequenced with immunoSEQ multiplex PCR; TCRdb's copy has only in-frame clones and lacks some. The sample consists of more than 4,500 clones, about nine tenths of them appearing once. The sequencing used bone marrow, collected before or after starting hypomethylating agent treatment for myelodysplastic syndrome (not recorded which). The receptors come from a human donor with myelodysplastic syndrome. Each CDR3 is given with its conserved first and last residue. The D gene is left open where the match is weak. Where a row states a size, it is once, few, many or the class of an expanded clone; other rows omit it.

TGTGCCATCGGGGGGGGACTAGCGGAATCCTACAATGAGCAGTTCTTC CAIGGGLAESYNEQFF TRBV10-3 . TRBJ2-1 TRBD2
TGTGCCAGCAGTAGAGAGGACAGGGGGAATTCACCCCTCCACTTT CASSREDRGNSPLHF TRBV6-1 few TRBJ1-6 TRBD1
TGTGCCAGCAGCCTAGCCCCGGGGGCGGGCAATCAGCCCCAGCATTTT CASSLAPGAGNQPQHF TRBV7-2 . TRBJ1-5 .
TGCAGCGTTGAAAGCCCGGGACACTCCTACAATGAGCAGTTCTTC CSVESPGHSYNEQFF TRBV29-1 . TRBJ2-1 .
TGTGCCAGAAGAGGCGTGAACACTGAAGCTTTCTTT CARRGVNTEAFF TRBV2 few TRBJ1-1 .
TGTGCCAGCTCACCACCGGTCGACAGCAACTATGGCTACACCTTC CASSPPVDSNYGYTF TRBV18 few TRBJ1-2 .
TGCGCCAGCAGCGCTAGGGTTCTGAACACTGAAGCTTTCTTT CASSARVLNTEAFF TRBV5-1 . TRBJ1-1 .
TGTGCCAGCGCAAGGTGGGGGTTTAGTCGGCCCCAGCATTTT CASARWGFSRPQHF TRBV5-6 . TRBJ1-5 .
TGTGCCATCAGTGAGTCGGCCAATGAGCAGTTCTTC CAISESANEQFF TRBV10-3 once TRBJ2-1 .
TGTGCCAGCAGCTTGGCGATGGGACTAGCGGGAGAGATATACGAGCAGTACTTC CASSLAMGLAGEIYEQYF TRBV5-4 . TRBJ2-7 TRBD2
TGTGCCAGCAGCTTGGCCGGGGGGTCCTATAATTCACCCCTCCACTTT CASSLAGGSYNSPLHF TRBV4-2 . TRBJ1-6 .
TGTGCCAGTAGTAGCCCTAGGGACAGGGGGCGCAGAAACTATGGCTACACCTTC CASSSPRDRGRRNYGYTF TRBV19 . TRBJ1-2 TRBD1
TGTGCCTGGAGTGTATCCGTGTCTGGAAACACCATATATTTT CAWSVSVSGNTIYF TRBV30 . TRBJ1-3 .
TGCGCCAGCAGCTTTCTGGGGGCGGGTGTCGCCAACACTGAAGCTTTCTTT CASSFLGAGVANTEAFF TRBV5-1 . TRBJ1-1 .
TGTGCCAGCAGTCCTCAGGGGACGGATAGAAATCAGCCCCAGCATTTT CASSPQGTDRNQPQHF TRBV2 few TRBJ1-5 .
TGCGCCAGCAGCTTGGGGAGTTGGCTAGAGTCTCACGGGGAGCTGTTTTTT CASSLGSWLESHGELFF TRBV5-1 . TRBJ2-2 .
TGTGCCAGCAGCTTACGATTTGGCAACGTACATAGCAATCAGCCCCAGCATTTT CASSLRFGNVHSNQPQHF TRBV7-3 . TRBJ1-5 .
TGCGCCAGCAGCTTGGAGCGGACAGAATACAATGAGCAGTTCTTC CASSLERTEYNEQFF TRBV5-1 . TRBJ2-1 .
TGTGCCAGCAGCGTAGCGGGGAACTCCTACAATGAGCAGTTCTTC CASSVAGNSYNEQFF TRBV9 . TRBJ2-1 .
TGTGCCAGCAGTGAAATTTGGAGGGGTCAAGGCTACACCTTC CASSEIWRGQGYTF TRBV6-1 . TRBJ1-2 .
TGTGCCAGCAGCCACATGAAAGTAGCGGAAGAGCAGTACTTC CASSHMKVAEEQYF TRBV5-4 . TRBJ2-7 .
TGTGCCAGCAGCTTAGTAGGGGGGGGATTGACCGGGGAGCTGTTTTTT CASSLVGGGLTGELFF TRBV7-8 once TRBJ2-2 .
TGTGCCAGCAGCTTGGGACTAGCGGGAGGAGAGGTAGAGACCCAGTACTTC CASSLGLAGGEVETQYF TRBV11-3 . TRBJ2-5 TRBD2
TGTGCCAGCAGTGAGGCCAACAGACAAGAGACCCAGTACTTC CASSEANRQETQYF TRBV6-1 . TRBJ2-5 .
TGTGCCAGCAGTGTATCCGGGACAGGAGCCTACGAGCAGTACTTC CASSVSGTGAYEQYF TRBV6-1 . TRBJ2-7 TRBD1
TGTGCCAGTAGTATAGTGTATAGCAATGAGCAGTTCTTC CASSIVYSNEQFF TRBV19 . TRBJ2-1 .
TGTGCCAGCAGTTACTCCACAGGGGGATACGAGCAGTACTTC CASSYSTGGYEQYF TRBV6-6 . TRBJ2-7 TRBD1
TGTGCCAGCAGTCCCATGTGGGGATCCAATCAGCCCCAGCATTTT CASSPMWGSNQPQHF TRBV5-5 few TRBJ1-5 .
TGTGCCAGCACCTCCCCCCAGGGGGGGAACACTGAAGCTTTCTTT CASTSPQGGNTEAFF TRBV2 once TRBJ1-1 TRBD1
TGTGCCAGCAGCTGCCGGGGGGGTAATTTCTCCTACGAGCAGTACTTC CASSCRGGNFSYEQYF TRBV13 . TRBJ2-7 TRBD2
TGCGCCAGCAGCTCGCCCGGGACAAACTATGGCTACACCTTC CASSSPGTNYGYTF TRBV5-1 . TRBJ1-2 .
TGTGCCAGCAAGTTACGGACAGTAGGCACAGATACGCAGTATTTT CASKLRTVGTDTQYF TRBV27 . TRBJ2-3 .
TGTGCCAGCAGCTTTTACAGGGTAGACACAGATACGCAGTATTTT CASSFYRVDTDTQYF TRBV11-2 . TRBJ2-3 .
TGTGCCAGCAGCCCGGGACAGGGGGCTTTAAAGAACACCGGGGAGCTGTTTTTT CASSPGQGALKNTGELFF TRBV11-3 . TRBJ2-2 TRBD1
TGTGCCAGCAGCATCACTGAAGCTTTCTTT CASSITEAFF TRBV9 . TRBJ1-1 .
TGTGCCAGTAGTCCCCGGACAGGGCGCTTTGAGCAGTTCTTC CASSPRTGRFEQFF TRBV19 . TRBJ2-1 TRBD1
TGCGCCAGCAGACGCCAGGGAACGAGCTCCTACAATGAGCAGTTCTTC CASRRQGTSSYNEQFF TRBV5-1 . TRBJ2-1 .
TGCAGCGTTGGGGCAGGCTGGGAAGAGACCCAGTACTTC CSVGAGWEETQYF TRBV29-1 . TRBJ2-5 .
TGTGCCAGCTCACCAGGAGGACAGCCAGGACTCTATGGCTACACCTTC CASSPGGQPGLYGYTF TRBV18 few TRBJ1-2 .
TGTGCCAGCAGCTTGTCCCAGGGTGCCTACGAGCAGTACTTC CASSLSQGAYEQYF TRBV7-7 . TRBJ2-7 .
TGTGCCAGCAGCGAGCGAGGGGGTGAGCAGTTCTTC CASSERGGEQFF TRBV7-9 . TRBJ2-1 .
TGTGCCAGCAGTTATTACGACAGGGACACTGAAGCTTTCTTT CASSYYDRDTEAFF TRBV6-6 . TRBJ1-1 TRBD1
TGCGCCAGCAGCTTGGGGTTAGGGGACCTTAATGAAAAACTGTTTTTT CASSLGLGDLNEKLFF TRBV5-1 . TRBJ1-4 .
TGTGCCAGCAGCTTAGGGGCAGGGGACCAGGAGACCCAGTACTTC CASSLGAGDQETQYF TRBV11-2 . TRBJ2-5 .
TGTGCCAGCAGCTTAGCCGGTTCTCAGCCCCAGCATTTT CASSLAGSQPQHF TRBV11-2 once TRBJ1-5 .
TGTGCCAGCAGTGCCCGGACTAGCGGGGGATCCTACGAGCAGTACTTC CASSARTSGGSYEQYF TRBV6-1 . TRBJ2-7 TRBD2
TGTGCCAGCAGCGGGCGAGCCCAGCATTTT CASSGRAQHF TRBV28 . TRBJ1-5 .
TGTGCCAGTAGTATCCGGACAGGACTGGAGATTGGCTACACCTTC CASSIRTGLEIGYTF TRBV19 few TRBJ1-2 TRBD1
TGTGCCAGTAGTCCCGGACTAGCAGACGAGCAGTACTTC CASSPGLADEQYF TRBV19 few TRBJ2-7 TRBD2
TGCAGCGTTGATACCGGACAGATCTCTAATGAGCAGTTCTTC CSVDTGQISNEQFF TRBV29-1 . TRBJ2-1 .